A selection of T cell receptor beta chains follows, all from one sample in a study of cytomegalovirus exposure and HLA in healthy donors. This table comes from immunoSEQ multiplex PCR, and its TCRdb copy is limited to in-frame clones, with some not included. Among tens of thousands of clones listed, about 72% were seen once. Sequencing was performed on PBMCs. These TCRs come from a man aged 25 to 45 in good health and CMV-seronegative. Both conserved end residues are part of each CDR3. A D gene is named only where the DNA matches it firmly. The size of a clone is reported for some rows only, either as once, few or many, or as a class for expanded clones.

d_gene,v_gene,abundance,j_gene,CDR3aa,CDR3nt
TRBD1,TRBV29-1,few,TRBJ1-1,CSGHRGDTEAFF,TGCAGCGGTCACAGGGGGGACACTGAAGCTTTCTTT
-,TRBV7-9,-,TRBJ2-5,CASSATLTEYQETQYF,TGTGCCAGCAGCGCAACCCTGACAGAGTACCAAGAGACCCAGTACTTC
TRBD1,TRBV29-1,-,TRBJ2-7,CSVDRGLENEQYF,TGCAGCGTTGACAGGGGGCTCGAAAACGAGCAGTACTTC
-,TRBV27,-,TRBJ2-5,CASSLYGQSTETQYF,TGTGCCAGCAGTTTGTACGGACAATCAACGGAGACCCAGTACTTC
-,TRBV10-1,few,TRBJ1-1,CASSETVNTEAFF,TGCGCCAGCAGTGAAACGGTGAACACTGAAGCTTTCTTT
-,TRBV7-3,-,TRBJ2-3,CASSPRGSDGDTQYF,TGTGCCAGCAGCCCCAGAGGGTCGGACGGAGATACGCAGTATTTT
-,TRBV19,-,TRBJ2-5,CASSIDVEETQYF,TGTGCCAGTAGTATAGATGTCGAAGAGACCCAGTACTTC
TRBD1,TRBV28,-,TRBJ2-7,CASSFTGTGREQYF,TGTGCCAGCAGTTTCACCGGGACAGGGCGCGAGCAGTACTTC
-,TRBV2,-,TRBJ2-2,CASRWRVNTGELFF,TGTGCCAGCCGGTGGAGGGTGAACACCGGGGAGCTGTTTTTT
TRBD1,TRBV5-4,-,TRBJ1-1,CASSSQAGGTEAFF,TGTGCCAGCAGCTCTCAGGCAGGGGGCACTGAAGCTTTCTTT
TRBD1,TRBV7-9,-,TRBJ1-1,CSSSLGRTGNTEAFF,TGTTCCAGCAGCTTAGGTAGGACAGGGAACACTGAAGCTTTCTTT
TRBD2,TRBV6-1,-,TRBJ2-3,CASSELAGVTDTQYF,TGTGCCAGCAGTGAATTGGCGGGAGTAACAGATACGCAGTATTTT
-,TRBV27,-,TRBJ1-2,CASRSSGSHGYTF,TGTGCCAGCAGATCCTCGGGAAGCCATGGCTACACCTTC
TRBD1,TRBV5-6,-,TRBJ1-4,CASSFGTGKSEKLFF,TGTGCCAGCAGCTTTGGGACAGGGAAAAGTGAAAAACTGTTTTTT
-,TRBV4-1,-,TRBJ1-3,CASSQGGLANTIYF,TGCGCCAGCAGCCAAGGAGGACTAGCGAACACCATATATTTT
TRBD1,TRBV27,-,TRBJ2-3,CASSWTGDTQYF,TGTGCCAGCAGTTGGACAGGGGATACGCAGTATTTT
TRBD1,TRBV29-1,-,TRBJ2-7,CSVKMTGTEQYF,TGCAGCGTAAAGATGACAGGGACCGAGCAGTACTTC
TRBD1,TRBV5-4,-,TRBJ1-4,CASSPGQANEKLFF,TGTGCCAGCAGCCCCGGACAGGCGAATGAAAAACTGTTTTTT
TRBD1,TRBV4-1,-,TRBJ1-6,CASSQEGTGGPPLHF,TGCGCCAGCAGCCAAGAAGGGACAGGGGGCCCACCCCTCCACTTT
TRBD2,TRBV30,-,TRBJ2-1,CAWNGGGADEQFF,TGTGCCTGGAATGGCGGGGGGGCAGATGAGCAGTTCTTC
-,TRBV2,-,TRBJ1-1,CASSEQGTNTEAFF,TGTGCCAGCAGCGAACAGGGTACGAACACTGAAGCTTTCTTT
TRBD1,TRBV4-3,few,TRBJ1-5,CASSQDADRGRGQPQHF,TGCGCCAGCAGCCAAGATGCGGACAGGGGGCGCGGGCAGCCCCAGCATTTT
-,TRBV4-1,-,TRBJ1-1,CPSSPGQAMNTEAFF,TGCCCCAGCAGCCCGGGACAAGCGATGAACACTGAAGCTTTCTTT
TRBD1,TRBV5-1,-,TRBJ1-1,CASSIRTGPNREAFF,TGCGCCAGCAGCATACGGACAGGGCCAAATCGAGAAGCTTTCTTT
-,TRBV30,-,TRBJ2-5,CAWSWVPELREGQYF,TGTGCCTGGAGTTGGGTGCCCGAACTCCGTGAGGGCCAGTACTTC
-,TRBV6-1,-,TRBJ2-7,CASSDRAYEQYF,TGTGCCAGCAGTGACAGGGCCTACGAGCAGTACTTC
TRBD2,TRBV2,few,TRBJ2-7,CASSEHLAGGIIYEQYF,TGTGCCAGCAGTGAGCATCTAGCGGGGGGAATCATCTACGAGCAGTACTTC
-,TRBV7-3,few,TRBJ1-1,CASSPGLNTEAFF,TGTGCCAGCAGTCCAGGCCTGAACACTGAAGCTTTCTTT
-,TRBV30,-,TRBJ2-7,CAWGGPRQGLYEQYF,TGTGCCTGGGGGGGGCCCCGACAGGGATTATACGAGCAGTACTTC
-,TRBV4-1,-,TRBJ2-1,CASSQPDSYNEQFF,TGCGCCAGCAGCCAACCCGACAGTTACAATGAGCAGTTCTTC
-,TRBV10-3,once,TRBJ2-5,CAISESPGGETQYF,TGTGCCATCAGTGAGTCCCCCGGGGGAGAGACCCAGTACTTC
-,TRBV4-1,-,TRBJ1-4,CASSPIRDLITTNEKLFF,TGCGCCAGCAGCCCAATCCGGGACTTAATAACAACTAATGAAAAACTGTTTTTT
TRBD2,TRBV7-8,few,TRBJ2-1,CASSLPSGGDNEQFF,TGTGCCAGCAGCTTACCGAGCGGGGGGGACAATGAGCAGTTCTTC
TRBD1,TRBV19,-,TRBJ1-1,CASIAASGTGGAFF,TGTGCCAGTATTGCCGCCTCGGGGACAGGGGGGGCTTTCTTT
-,TRBV28,-,TRBJ1-5,CASRSQGRGNQPQHF,TGTGCCAGCAGAAGCCAGGGCCGGGGCAATCAGCCCCAGCATTTT
-,TRBV19,-,TRBJ1-6,CASSILNSPLHF,TGTGCCAGTAGTATTCTAAATTCACCCCTCCACTTT
-,TRBV5-1,-,TRBJ2-1,CASSVGLTSSYNEQFF,TGCGCCAGCAGCGTGGGGCTCACATCCTCCTACAATGAGCAGTTCTTC
TRBD1,TRBV10-3,-,TRBJ1-1,CAISGTGDTEAFF,TGTGCCATCAGTGGGACAGGGGACACTGAAGCTTTCTTT